One and the same sample provided the 18 T cell receptor beta chains below, sequenced in a study of blood T cell repertoires in COVID-19. Clones were sequenced by immunoSEQ multiplex PCR, and TCRdb holds only the in-frame ones, with some missing. The sample lists over 25,000 clones; approximately 85% were seen once. Material for sequencing was peripheral blood. These receptors were taken from a human donor in a cohort sampled during active COVID-19.

The chain joins TRBV24-1 to TRBJ1-1; 9 positions match TRBD1. The germline V gene encodes CDR1 KGHDR and CDR2 SFDVKD. CDR3 size: 15 residues. J gave up 1 base and V 4 bases, and 3 bases lay outside the gene matches. Here the CDR3 reads CATSDSTGGNTEAFF. In DNA, the CDR3 is TGTGCCACCAGTGACTCGACAGGGGGGAACACTGAAGCTTTCTTT.

The V and J genes are TRBV29-1 and TRBJ2-5, with TRBD2 matching 7 bases. The CDR3 runs 13 residues. V shed 4 bases and J 1 base; nucleotides not matched to a gene: 3. Germline V CDR1 and CDR2: SQVTM, ANQGSEA. For the CDR3, the DNA is TGCAGCGTTGTAGCTAGCGGCCAAGAGACCCAGTACTTC. It translates to CSVVASGQETQYF.

The rearrangement joins TRBV28 to TRBJ2-7, with D perhaps TRBD2 (6 bases). This CDR3 spans 16 amino acids. The V end lost 4 bases, the J end lost 4 bases, and 20 bases lay between the germline ends. Germline V gene sequence: CDR1 MDHEN, CDR2 SYDVKM. DNA of the CDR3: TGTGCCAGCAGTTCATTCGGGACTGGGACTGCGTACGAGCAGTACTTC. Translation gives CASSSFGTGTAYEQYF.

The rearrangement joins TRBV27 to TRBJ1-1; D is ambiguous. This CDR3 has 11 amino acids. V gave up 8 bases and J gave up 1 base, with 5 bases separating them. Germline CDR1 reads MNHEY; CDR2 reads SMNVEV (reference sequence). The CDR3 DNA reads TGTGCCAGCGGTAGGAACACTGAAGCTTTCTTT. This translates into CASGRNTEAFF.

The chain uses TRBV6-6 and TRBJ2-3, with 15 bases matching TRBD2. The CDR3 has 19 residues. Germline V gene lookup returns CDR1 MNHNY and CDR2 SVGAGI (reference sequence). Trimming took 5 bases from V and 4 from J; bases not matched to a gene: 13. The CDR3 here is CASSPSGTSGGRWSDTQYF. CDR3 nucleotides: TGTGCCAGCAGTCCCTCCGGGACTAGCGGGGGGCGTTGGTCAGATACGCAGTATTTT.

The CDR3 bases are TGTGCCAGCAGTGAAGGCGGGGGCGACTACAATGAGCAGTTCTTC. The encoded protein is CASSEGGGDYNEQFF. The chain uses TRBV25-1 and TRBJ2-1; maybe TRBD2 (7 bases). Germline CDR1 is MGHDK and CDR2 is SYGVNS. The CDR3 totals 15 residues. The ends were cut back, 2 bases at V and 3 bases at J, with 11 bases in the middle.

J is TRBJ2-7 and V is TRBV27, with D perhaps TRBD2 (6 bases). Germline assignment: CDR1 MNHEY and CDR2 SMNVEV (reference sequence). This CDR3 comprises 15 residues. Trimming stripped 1 base from V and 0 bases from J, with 10 bases between. CDR3 in amino acids: CASSLYDGSSYEQYF. The CDR3 region has the DNA TGTGCCAGCAGTTTATATGACGGGAGCTCCTACGAGCAGTACTTC.

In nucleotides, the CDR3 is TGTGCCAGCAATTGGGGGGGGAGCGAAAAACTGTTTTTT. It encodes CASNWGGSEKLFF. The rearrangement links TRBV6-5 to TRBJ1-4; perhaps TRBD1 as D (5 bases). V was clipped by 7 bases and J by 8 bases, with 14 bases between them. CDR3 length: 13 amino acids. Per the germline V gene, CDR1 is MNHEY and CDR2 is SVGAGI.

The V gene is TRBV7-8, the J gene TRBJ1-4; D perhaps matches TRBD1 (5 bases). Germline loops: CDR1 SGHVS, CDR2 FQNEAQ. This CDR3 has 14 amino acids. Trimming left V 1 base short and J 5 bases short, with 8 bases between. The CDR3 region has the DNA TGTGCCAGCAGCTTAGACAGGACAAATGAAAAACTGTTTTTT. Amino acids: CASSLDRTNEKLFF.

V and J are TRBV6-2 or TRBV6-3 and TRBJ2-5; no clear D. The CDR3 consists of 14 residues. The V and J ends lost 0 bases and 5 bases respectively, with 10 bases between them. The germline gives CDR1 MNHEY, CDR2 SVGEGT. In DNA form, the CDR3 reads TGTGCCAGCAGTTACTCGATCATGCGGGAGACCCAGTACTTC. It translates to CASSYSIMRETQYF.

The gene calls are TRBV30 and TRBJ2-1, with D possibly matching TRBD2 (5 bases). V shed 2 bases and J shed 4 bases, with 12 bases lying between them. The CDR3 totals 14 residues. Germline V gene lookup returns CDR1 GTSNPN and CDR2 SVGIG (reference sequence). The CDR3, as DNA: TGTGCCTGGAGTCAAGGAGGCCCTTACAATGAGCAGTTCTTC. Translation gives CAWSQGGPYNEQFF.

The sample holds a few counts of this clone. CDR3 residues: CASSLDRGNYNEQFF. The CDR3 nucleotides are TGTGCCAGCAGCTTAGACCGAGGGAACTACAATGAGCAGTTCTTC. The chain couples TRBV13 to TRBJ2-1; TRBD2 might be the D (5 bases). Germline CDR1 is PRHDT and CDR2 is FYEKMQ (reference sequence). V was pared by 1 base and J by 3 bases, with 10 bases between. The CDR3 consists of 15 residues.

The rearrangement joins TRBV29-1 to TRBJ2-7, with 9 bases fitting TRBD1. This CDR3 has 13 amino acids. Per the germline V gene, CDR1 is SQVTM and CDR2 is ANQGSEA. The J segment lost 4 bases and the V segment lost 7 bases, leaving 8 bases of the junction unmatched. The CDR3 DNA sequence: TGCAGCGCTTTGGGACAGGGAAAGTACGAGCAGTACTTC. Its protein product is CSALGQGKYEQYF.

This clone was counted between two and nine times. The chain employs TRBV7-9 and TRBJ2-7, with 7 bases aligning to TRBD1. The CDR3 totals 16 residues. With V trimmed by 0 bases and J by 0 bases, 5 bases remained unmatched. Looked up from germline, CDR1 is SEHNR and CDR2 is FQNEAQ (reference sequence). This CDR3 reads CASSLAAGGTSYEQYF. CDR3 nucleotides: TGTGCCAGCAGCTTAGCGGCAGGGGGAACCTCCTACGAGCAGTACTTC.

This CDR3 is CASSSPARTVSVWANVLTF. For the CDR3, the DNA is TGTGCCAGCAGCTCCCCTGCCCGGACAGTATCCGTCTGGGCCAACGTCCTGACTTTC. The J gene is TRBJ2-6, the V gene TRBV7-9, with D tentatively TRBD1 (6 bases). CDR3 length: 19 residues. Trimming took off 4 bases at V and 5 bases at J, with 24 bases between the two ends. The germline V gene has CDR1 SEHNR and CDR2 FQNEAQ (reference sequence). Full variable domain (rest looked up from reference TRBV7-9 and TRBJ2-6): DTGVSQNPRHKITKRGQNVTFRCDPISEHNRLYWYRQTLGQGPEFLTYFQNEAQLEKSRLLSDRFSAERPKGSFSTLEIQRTEQGDSAMYLCASSSPARTVSVWANVLTFGAGSRLTVL.

The rearrangement uses TRBV19 and TRBJ2-3, with TRBD2 as a possible D gene (5 bases). CDR1 is LNHDA and CDR2 is SQIVND in the germline V gene (reference sequence). The CDR3 spans 15 residues. The V end was cut by 5 bases, the J end by 1 base, with 13 bases between. CDR3 sequence: CASSFPYGGTDTQYF. DNA of the CDR3: TGTGCCAGTAGTTTTCCCTACGGGGGCACAGATACGCAGTATTTT.

This chain links TRBV28 with TRBJ2-1; 12 nucleotides align to TRBD2. Trimming removed 6 bases from V and 7 bases from J; junction bases left unmatched: 7. Germline CDR1 MDHEN, CDR2 SYDVKM. This CDR3 has 15 amino acids. Here the CDR3 reads CASRTGTSGSNEQFF. CDR3 sequence (DNA): TGTGCCAGCAGGACCGGGACTAGCGGGTCAAATGAGCAGTTCTTC. Complete variable domain (other parts from reference TRBV28 and TRBJ2-1): DVKVTQSSRYLVKRTGEKVFLECVQDMDHENMFWYRQDPGLGLRLIYFSYDVKMKEKGDIPEGYSVSREKKERFSLILESASTNQTSMYLCASRTGTSGSNEQFFGPGTRLTVL.

This clone was observed a single time. The rearrangement joins TRBV5-4 to TRBJ2-5, with 8 bases lining up with TRBD2. J gave up 5 bases and V 2 bases, and 5 bases lay outside the gene matches. Germline V gene lookup returns CDR1 SGHNT and CDR2 YYREEE (reference sequence). The CDR3 totals 14 residues. The CDR3 bases are TGTGCCAGCAGCTTCGGGGGGGCCAGGGAGACCCAGTACTTC. Protein product: CASSFGGARETQYF.